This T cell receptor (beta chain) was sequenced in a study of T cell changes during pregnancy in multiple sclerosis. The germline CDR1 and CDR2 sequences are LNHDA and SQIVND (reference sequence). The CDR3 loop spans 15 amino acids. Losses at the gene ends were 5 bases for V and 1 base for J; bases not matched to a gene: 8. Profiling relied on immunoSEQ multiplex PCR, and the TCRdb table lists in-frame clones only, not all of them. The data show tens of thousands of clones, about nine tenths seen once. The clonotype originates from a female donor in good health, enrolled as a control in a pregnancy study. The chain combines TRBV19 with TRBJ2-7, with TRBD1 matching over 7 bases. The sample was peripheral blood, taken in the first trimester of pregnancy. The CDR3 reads CASSDTGAQSYEQYF. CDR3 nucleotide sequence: TGTGCCAGTAGTGACACAGGGGCCCAGTCCTACGAGCAGTACTTC.